This T cell receptor beta chain derives from a study of T cells expressing NK-cell markers. Researchers built TCR beta cDNA using 5'RACE template switching with UMIs. TCRdb re-called the 5' RACE reads; every CDR3 protein appears as one record, without DNA. Here the sample table reports 550,000 to 600,000 distinct CDR3 sequences. As regards this clonotype: Its antigen is still unknown.

CDR3 size: 14 residues. CDR1 is SGHVS and CDR2 is FQNEAQ in the germline V gene. The study, taken as a whole, reports: A range of roughly 1.0-8% of CD8+ T cells consisted of dominant NKG2C+ clonotypes in several donors.

The TCR sequence derives from a man between 18 and 35 years old in good health. The sample was blood T cells: a sorted CD56 or NKG2C T cell subset, CD4+ or CD8+ T cells, or bulk PBMC T cells (not recorded which). The chain employs TRBV7-8 and TRBJ2-5. The CDR3 protein is CASSPSTFQETQYF. The whole variable domain, filled in from reference TRBV7-8 and TRBJ2-5, reads GAGVSQSPRYKVAKRGQDVALRCDPISGHVSLFWYQQALGQGPEFLTYFQNEAQLDKSGLPSDRFFAERPEGSVSTLKIQRTQQEDSAVYLCASSPSTFQETQYFGPGTRLLVL.